One and the same sample provided the 26 T cell receptor beta chains below, sequenced in a study of siplizumab effects on memory and regulatory T cells. Sequencing used immunoSEQ multiplex PCR; TCRdb keeps in-frame clones, though not all of them. Of 90,000 to 110,000 clones listed, 93% are singletons. Source material: CD4+ T cells sorted from blood. These receptor sequences come from a human donor in good health.

This clone was recorded a few times. The chain carries TRBV27 and TRBJ1-1; TRBD1 is a possible D gene (5 bases). The CDR3 is 13 amino acids. Germline V lookup: CDR1 MNHEY, CDR2 SMNVEV (reference sequence). Trimming shortened V by 5 bases and J by 6 bases, and 13 bases separated the two germline ends. The CDR3 DNA reads TGTGCCAGCAGTCAAAGACAGAGATCTGAAGCTTTCTTT. It yields the protein CASSQRQRSEAFF.

The chain links TRBV27 to TRBJ1-5, with D perhaps matching TRBD1 (6 bases). V lost 5 bases to trimming and J lost 9 bases, with 14 bases between them. This CDR3 spans 13 amino acids. CDR1 is MNHEY, CDR2 SMNVEV, per germline (reference sequence). CDR3 DNA sequence: TGTGCCAGCAGTCTGACGTGGGGGCGGCCCCAGCATTTT. It translates to CASSLTWGRPQHF.

Only one count was recorded for this clone. The genes are TRBV7-9 and TRBJ2-3; D is tentatively TRBD1 or TRBD2 (6 bases each). Germline V gene data show CDR1 as SEHNR and CDR2 as FQNEAQ (reference sequence). The V end was cut by 5 bases, the J end by 5 bases, with 20 bases between. The CDR3 sequence is 16 residues long. CDR3 sequence reads: CASSPGGGLAKDTQYF. CDR3 nucleotides: TGTGCCAGCAGCCCAGGAGGGGGATTAGCTAAAGATACGCAGTATTTT. Full variable domain (missing parts from reference TRBV7-9 and TRBJ2-3): DTGVSQNPRHKITKRGQNVTFRCDPISEHNRLYWYRQTLGQGPEFLTYFQNEAQLEKSRLLSDRFSAERPKGSFSTLEIQRTEQGDSAMYLCASSPGGGLAKDTQYFGPGTRLTVL.

The chain employs TRBV30 and TRBJ2-3; weak D call: TRBD2 (5 bases). Per the germline V gene, CDR1 is GTSNPN and CDR2 is SVGIG (reference sequence). Trimming stripped 5 bases from V and 3 bases from J, with 15 bases between. The CDR3 has 14 residues. The chain's CDR3 is CAWEALRGTDTQYF. The DNA of the CDR3 is TGTGCCTGGGAGGCACTCAGAGGGACAGATACGCAGTATTTT.

This chain links TRBV4-1 with TRBJ2-3; perhaps TRBD2 as D (5 bases). The CDR3 is 15 amino acids. With 6 bases removed from V and 0 bases from J, the gap between germline ends came to 13 bases. The germline V gene encodes CDR1 MGHRA and CDR2 YSYEKL. The CDR3 nucleotides are TGCGCCAGCAGTTCTCCGGGGAGAAGCACAGATACGCAGTATTTT. Its protein product is CASSSPGRSTDTQYF.

The J gene is TRBJ2-2, the V gene TRBV7-3; the match to TRBD1 covers 9 bases. Germline CDR1 and CDR2: SGHTA and FQGTGA. CDR3 length equals 15 residues. V lost 3 bases, J lost 6 bases, and 5 bases stayed unmatched. The CDR3 sequence is CASSFGTGFPGELFF. The CDR3 bases are TGTGCCAGCAGCTTCGGGACAGGGTTTCCCGGGGAGCTGTTTTTT.

V is TRBV6-4 and J is TRBJ2-2; D gene unclear. With 6 bases removed from V and 8 bases from J, the gap between germline ends came to 22 bases. Germline V lookup: CDR1 MRHNA, CDR2 SNTAGT. CDR3 length: 16 amino acids. The CDR3 nucleotides are TGTGCCAGCAGCCTAAACCCCCGGACGGTGTTAGGGGAGCTGTTTTTT. Its protein is CASSLNPRTVLGELFF.

The genes are TRBV19 and TRBJ1-2, with a possible D match to TRBD1 (6 bases). V was shortened by 5 bases and J by 8 bases, with 21 bases between the two germline ends. This CDR3 spans 15 amino acids. Germline V gene sequence: CDR1 LNHDA, CDR2 SQIVND (reference sequence). In DNA form, the CDR3 reads TGTGCCAGTAGTGCCCGTAACGGGGGCATAGTAGGCTACACCTTC. Translation gives CASSARNGGIVGYTF.

The rearrangement joins TRBV7-6 to TRBJ1-2; D is undetermined. Between the trimmed V and J ends, which lost 7 bases and 6 bases, there was a span of 6 bases. Germline-derived CDR1 and CDR2 are SGHVS and FNYEAQ. The CDR3 totals 10 residues. As DNA, the CDR3 is TGTGCCAGCACCCTCGATGGCTACACCTTC. It encodes CASTLDGYTF.

The chain carries TRBV9 and TRBJ1-6; no reliable D call. V was pared by 0 bases and J by 6 bases, with 7 bases between. From germline, CDR1 is SGDLS and CDR2 YYNGEE. The CDR3 spans 14 residues. CDR3 amino acids: CASSVEQLNSPLHF. In DNA form, the CDR3 reads TGTGCCAGCAGCGTAGAACAACTTAATTCACCCCTCCACTTT.

The V call is TRBV5-8, the J call TRBJ2-7, with unresolved D. The CDR3 covers 14 residues. The germline gives CDR1 SGHTS, CDR2 YDEGEE. The V and J ends lost 6 bases and 4 bases respectively, with 17 bases between them. This CDR3 reads CASKREQSYYEQYF. The CDR3 DNA reads as TGTGCCAGCAAACGAGAACAGTCTTATTACGAGCAGTACTTC.

V gene TRBV7-9 combines with J gene TRBJ1-2, with D possibly being TRBD1 (5 bases). Trimming stripped 3 bases from V and 2 bases from J, with 13 bases between. This CDR3 is built from 15 residues. Germline V gene data show CDR1 as SEHNR and CDR2 as FQNEAQ (reference sequence). This CDR3 reads CASSFQGLANYGYTF. The DNA of the CDR3 is TGTGCCAGCAGCTTTCAGGGATTAGCCAACTATGGCTACACCTTC.

This clone was counted a single time. Other DNA sequences in this specimen translate into the identical CDR3. The rearrangement uses TRBV5-1 and TRBJ2-3; D remains unclear. Trimming shortened V by 1 base and J by 0 bases, and 3 bases separated the two germline ends. Germline V gene sequence: CDR1 SGHRS, CDR2 YFSETQ. This CDR3 has 13 amino acids. CDR3 in DNA: TGCGCCAGCAGCTTGTTCAGCACAGATACGCAGTATTTT. Translation: CASSLFSTDTQYF.

The rearrangement links TRBV6-1 to TRBJ2-2; tentatively, D is TRBD1 (6 bases). Germline-derived CDR1 and CDR2 are MNHNS and SASEGT. The CDR3 runs 15 residues. The V and J ends lost 8 bases and 0 bases respectively, with 13 bases between them. The CDR3 bases are TGTGCCAGCGGGGGCGTGGCTCCGAACACCGGGGAGCTGTTTTTT. Translating it yields CASGGVAPNTGELFF.

CDR3 nucleotides: TGTGCCAGCAGCTTAGTCGGTTTGACAGACAGCGAAGCTTTCTTT. Protein product: CASSLVGLTDSEAFF. The chain employs TRBV7-8 and TRBJ1-1; D possibly corresponds to TRBD1 (5 bases). This CDR3 is 15 amino acids long. From germline, CDR1 is SGHVS and CDR2 FQNEAQ. V gave up 1 base and J gave up 8 bases, with 17 bases separating them.

V and J are TRBV7-9 and TRBJ1-2; 8 positions match TRBD1. CDR3 length: 13 residues. With V trimmed by 5 bases and J by 4 bases, 3 bases remained unmatched. The germline V gene has CDR1 SEHNR and CDR2 FQNEAQ (reference sequence). The CDR3 is CASSRDRGYGYTF. The CDR3 nucleotides read TGTGCCAGCAGCCGAGACAGGGGCTATGGCTACACCTTC.

The chain is built from TRBV30 and TRBJ1-5, with D tentatively TRBD1 (6 bases). Trimming removed 0 bases from V and 4 bases from J, with 7 bases in between. The V gene's germline CDR1 is GTSNPN and CDR2 SVGIG (reference sequence). This CDR3 region has 13 residues. CDR3 bases: TGTGCCTGGAGTGTACAGGGAAATCAGCCCCAGCATTTT. Its translation is CAWSVQGNQPQHF.

The chain recombines TRBV5-6 with TRBJ1-1, with D hard to call. Germline CDR1 and CDR2: SGHDT and YYEEEE. The CDR3 is 14 amino acids. Trimming shortened V by 4 bases and J by 4 bases, and 14 bases separated the two germline ends. CDR3 residues: CASSIYPTGTEAFF. The CDR3 DNA reads as TGTGCCAGCAGCATATACCCCACGGGCACTGAAGCTTTCTTT.

In DNA, the CDR3 is TGTGCCAGTAGTATAAAGGGGACAGGGGATGAAAAACTGTTTTTT. It codes for CASSIKGTGDEKLFF. The chain has TRBV19 and TRBJ1-4; 10 bases are shared with TRBD1. Germline V gives CDR1 LNHDA, CDR2 SQIVND (reference sequence). The junction had 3 bases not matched to a gene; V was cut back by 2 bases and J by 6 bases. This CDR3 is 15 amino acids long.

The V and J genes are TRBV6-1 and TRBJ1-1; 7 positions match TRBD1. Germline V gene lookup returns CDR1 MNHNS and CDR2 SASEGT. With V trimmed by 4 bases and J by 1 base, 9 bases remained unmatched. The CDR3 is 16 residues long. The DNA of the CDR3 is TGTGCCAGCAGTGGAGGGACAGCGAGAACGAACACTGAAGCTTTCTTT. This gives the protein CASSGGTARTNTEAFF.

There are a few counts of this clone. The chain carries TRBV29-1 and TRBJ2-6, with 8 bases that match TRBD1. The germline V gene encodes CDR1 SQVTM and CDR2 ANQGSEA. V shed 6 bases and J 2 bases; nucleotides not matched to a gene: 0. The CDR3 runs to 13 residues. In DNA, the CDR3 is TGCAGCGTGACAGGGGCTGGGGCCAACGTCCTGACTTTC. Its translation: CSVTGAGANVLTF.

V and J are TRBV2 and TRBJ1-6; 7 positions agree with TRBD1. The CDR3 sequence is 11 residues long. CDR1 and CDR2 (germline): SNHLY, FYNNEI. The ends lost 8 bases at V and 13 bases at J; junction bases unmatched: 5. The DNA for the CDR3 is TGTGCCAGCGGATACAGGGGCCCCCTCCACTTT. Residues: CASGYRGPLHF.

The chain has TRBV30 and TRBJ1-2; 9 nucleotides match TRBD1. The CDR3 extends over 12 amino acids. With 2 bases clipped from V and 11 bases from J, the junction kept 6 bases outside the gene matches. Germline CDR1 GTSNPN, CDR2 SVGIG (reference sequence). The CDR3 sequence: CAWSLGQGRYTF. In DNA form, the CDR3 reads TGTGCCTGGAGTCTGGGACAGGGAAGATACACCTTC. The whole variable domain, filled in from reference TRBV30 and TRBJ1-2, reads SQTIHQWPATLVQPVGSPLSLECTVEGTSNPNLYWYRQAAGRGLQLLFYSVGIGQISSEVPQNLSASRPQDRQFILSSKKLLLSDSGFYLCAWSLGQGRYTFGSGTRLTVV.

This clone appeared a single time. J is TRBJ2-3 and V is TRBV11-3, with D unclear. Trimming shortened V by 1 base and J by 0 bases, and 11 bases separated the two germline ends. Germline assignment: CDR1 SGHNT and CDR2 YENEEA. The length of the CDR3 is 16 residues. The CDR3 nucleotides are TGTGCCAGCAGCTTAGTAGTCAGTTCGAGCACAGATACGCAGTATTTT. Its translation is CASSLVVSSSTDTQYF.

The chain combines TRBV7-3 with TRBJ2-2; TRBD1 is a possible D gene (6 bases). The length of the CDR3 is 16 residues. Trimming left V 5 bases short and J 7 bases short, with 20 bases between. Looked up from germline, CDR1 is SGHTA and CDR2 is FQGTGA. This CDR3 reads CASSPSSDTGIGELFF. The CDR3 DNA is TGTGCCAGCAGCCCGTCGTCCGATACAGGGATCGGGGAGCTGTTTTTT.

J is TRBJ2-1 and V is TRBV10-3; D gene uncertain. The CDR3 loop spans 14 amino acids. Germline V gene data show CDR1 as ENHRY and CDR2 as SYGVKD. The V end lost 1 base, the J end lost 1 base, and 5 bases lay between the germline ends. CDR3 DNA sequence: TGTGCCATCAGTGAGTGGGGATCCTACAATGAGCAGTTCTTC. Its protein product is CAISEWGSYNEQFF.